One and the same sample provided the 25 T cell receptor beta chains below, sequenced in a study of OX40 agonist ivuxolimab in advanced cancers. Assay used: immunoSEQ multiplex PCR; TCRdb lists only in-frame clones, some missing. The sample shows about 99,000 clones, approximately 95% of them seen only once. The sample in question was CD4+ or CD8+ T cells sorted from blood, obtained in a trial of the OX40 agonist ivuxolimab. These receptor sequences come from an adult with an advanced solid tumor such as melanoma, head and neck, liver or kidney cancer.

This chain connects TRBV5-4 to TRBJ1-5; 7 bases map to TRBD1. J gave up 4 bases and V 5 bases, and 3 bases lay outside the gene matches. The CDR3 contains 13 residues. Germline CDR1 is SGHNT and CDR2 is YYREEE (reference sequence). The CDR3 protein is CASSRDSNQPQHF. The CDR3 DNA reads as TGTGCCAGCAGTCGGGACAGTAATCAGCCCCAGCATTTT. Using reference TRBV5-4 and TRBJ1-5 for the parts outside the CDR3, the full variable domain is ETGVTQSPTHLIKTRGQQVTLRCSSQSGHNTVSWYQQALGQGPQFIFQYYREEENGRGNFPPRFSGLQFPNYSSELNVNALELDDSALYLCASSRDSNQPQHFGDGTRLSIL.

The V call is TRBV5-1, the J call TRBJ2-3; D ambiguous. The length of the CDR3 is 15 residues. Germline V gene lookup returns CDR1 SGHRS and CDR2 YFSETQ. Trimming pared 0 bases from V and 0 bases from J, leaving 8 bases between. CDR3 region: CASSLADSSTDTQYF. CDR3 bases: TGCGCCAGCAGCTTGGCCGACTCCAGCACAGATACGCAGTATTTT.

V usage is TRBV27 and J usage is TRBJ2-1; 8 positions agree with TRBD2. Germline CDR1 and CDR2: MNHEY and SMNVEV (reference sequence). The CDR3 contains 15 residues. Unmatched junction bases numbered 6, after V lost 5 bases and J lost 3 bases. CDR3 nucleotides: TGTGCCAGCAGTCCCCTAAGCGGGGGCTACAATGAGCAGTTCTTC. This encodes CASSPLSGGYNEQFF.

This rearrangement joins TRBV7-2 to TRBJ2-1, with 8 positions matching TRBD2. CDR3 length: 14 residues. The germline V gene encodes CDR1 SGHTA and CDR2 FQGNSA. V was pared by 4 bases and J by 4 bases, with 3 bases of the junction left unmatched. CDR3 residues: CASSSRGDYNEQFF. The CDR3, as DNA: TGTGCCAGCAGCTCGCGGGGGGATTACAATGAGCAGTTCTTC.

DNA for the CDR3: TGTGCCAGTGGGGGGAATGAGCAGTTCTTC. Its protein is CASGGNEQFF. V gene TRBV6-5 combines with J gene TRBJ2-1; D is possibly TRBD2 (6 bases). V dropped 9 bases and J dropped 7 bases, with 7 bases sitting between them. From germline, CDR1 is MNHEY and CDR2 SVGAGI. There are 10 residues in the CDR3.

The rearrangement uses TRBV19 and TRBJ1-3, with a weak D call TRBD1 (6 bases). The CDR3 is made up of 15 amino acids. Trimming removed 4 bases from V and 0 bases from J, with 10 bases in between. In germline, CDR1 is LNHDA, CDR2 SQIVND (reference sequence). The CDR3 DNA reads TGTGCCAGTAGTACCAGGACAGACTCTGGAAACACCATATATTTT. Protein: CASSTRTDSGNTIYF.

The chain couples TRBV6-1 to TRBJ2-7; TRBD2 matches at 9 bases. Germline loops: CDR1 MNHNS, CDR2 SASEGT. J was trimmed by 2 bases and V by 3 bases; bases with no gene match: 5. The CDR3 runs to 15 residues. Here the CDR3 reads CASSEILAGPYEQYF. The CDR3 region has the DNA TGTGCCAGCAGTGAGATACTAGCGGGCCCCTACGAGCAGTACTTC.

The J gene is TRBJ1-5, the V gene TRBV28; weak D call: TRBD1 (5 bases). This CDR3 is built from 13 residues. Per the germline V gene, CDR1 is MDHEN and CDR2 is SYDVKM. V dropped 4 bases and J dropped 8 bases, with 12 bases sitting between them. DNA for the CDR3: TGTGCCAGCAGTTCCATTGGGGGGGAGCCCCAGCATTTT. Its protein is CASSSIGGEPQHF.

The J gene is TRBJ1-5, the V gene TRBV4-3; weak D call: TRBD1 (6 bases). The ends were cut back, 0 bases at V and 6 bases at J, with 9 bases in the middle. Germline assignment: CDR1 LGHNA and CDR2 YSLEER. This CDR3 spans 14 amino acids. The CDR3 DNA is TGCGCCAGCAGCCAAGAAGGGGGAAGTCAGCCCCAGCATTTT. Translated, it gives CASSQEGGSQPQHF.

V is TRBV19 and J is TRBJ1-4, with D hard to call. The CDR3 is 15 residues long. Germline-derived CDR1 and CDR2 are LNHDA and SQIVND (reference sequence). Trimming cost V 0 bases and J 4 bases, with 9 bases left between them. CDR3 sequence reads: CASSIDVTYNEKLFF. CDR3 bases: TGTGCCAGTAGTATAGATGTGACCTATAATGAAAAACTGTTTTTT.

The V call is TRBV9, the J call TRBJ2-3; 15 bases map to TRBD2. This CDR3 is built from 21 residues. From germline, CDR1 is SGDLS and CDR2 YYNGEE. Trimming took 4 bases from V and 1 from J; bases not matched to a gene: 16. Here the CDR3 reads CASSPQTPGTSGRWGTDTQYF. The CDR3 DNA reads TGTGCCAGCAGCCCTCAGACCCCCGGGACTAGCGGGAGGTGGGGCACAGATACGCAGTATTTT.

The rearrangement joins TRBV15 to TRBJ2-6; D unclear. The CDR3 spans 18 residues. CDR1 is LNHNV, CDR2 YYDKDF, per germline (reference sequence). Trimming stripped 0 bases from V and 4 bases from J, with 16 bases between. CDR3 sequence reads: CATSRDWGPGSGANVLTF. DNA of the CDR3: TGTGCCACCAGCAGAGATTGGGGTCCTGGGTCCGGGGCCAACGTCCTGACTTTC.

The chain joins TRBV7-2 to TRBJ2-2; D unclear. Germline loops: CDR1 SGHTA, CDR2 FQGNSA. This CDR3 has 13 residues. V was cut by 1 base and J by 7 bases, with 7 bases left in between. In nucleotides, the CDR3 is TGTGCCAGCAGCTTAGGTCCGGGCGGGGAGCTGTTTTTT. This codes for CASSLGPGGELFF. Drawing the rest from reference TRBV7-2 and TRBJ2-2, the complete variable domain is GAGVSQSPSNKVTEKGKDVELRCDPISGHTALYWYRQSLGQGLEFLIYFQGNSAPDKSGLPSDRFSAERTGGSVSTLTIQRTQQEDSAVYLCASSLGPGGELFFGEGSRLTVL.

In the case of this clone: Other DNA sequences in this sample translate to the same CDR3. CDR3 sequence reads: CAISESTGQETQYF. DNA of the CDR3: TGTGCCATCAGTGAGTCGACAGGGCAAGAGACCCAGTACTTC. The J gene is TRBJ2-5, the V gene TRBV10-3; 7 positions agree with TRBD1. After removal of 0 bases from V and 2 bases from J, the junction contained 0 bases not matched to a gene. Germline V gene lookup returns CDR1 ENHRY and CDR2 SYGVKD. The CDR3 runs 14 residues.

This clone was found once. The genes are TRBV7-9 and TRBJ2-7; weak D call: TRBD1 (6 bases). The germline CDR1 and CDR2 sequences are SEHNR and FQNEAQ (reference sequence). The CDR3 is 12 residues long. Trimming stripped 5 bases from V and 2 bases from J, with 7 bases between. In DNA, the CDR3 is TGTGCCAGCAGCGGGACACCCTACGAGCAGTACTTC. As protein: CASSGTPYEQYF.

The chain links TRBV19 to TRBJ2-2; D is unclear. Germline-derived CDR1 and CDR2 are LNHDA and SQIVND (reference sequence). Between the trimmed V and J ends, which lost 4 bases and 2 bases, there was a span of 11 bases. The CDR3 sequence is 15 residues long. The CDR3 sequence: CASSTNTVNTGELFF. DNA of the CDR3: TGTGCCAGTAGTACGAATACAGTTAACACCGGGGAGCTGTTTTTT.

The chain is built from TRBV6-6 and TRBJ1-5; TRBD1 aligns across 9 bases. The V segment lost 8 bases and the J segment 4 bases; nucleotides outside the gene matches: 3. Germline lookup yields CDR1 MNHNY and CDR2 SVGAGI (reference sequence). This CDR3 has 13 amino acids. In nucleotides, the CDR3 is TGTGCCAGCCGACAGGGGGGAAATCAGCCCCAGCATTTT. Its translation is CASRQGGNQPQHF.

The genes are TRBV4-2 and TRBJ1-6; D perhaps matches TRBD1 (5 bases). Deletions cut 5 bases from V and 7 bases from J, with 12 bases between. This CDR3 is 14 amino acids long. The germline CDR1 and CDR2 sequences are LGHNA and YNFKEQ. The CDR3 bases are TGTGCCAGCAGCTCCGGACGGACAAATTCACCCCTCCACTTT. This translates into CASSSGRTNSPLHF.

The chain couples TRBV5-8 to TRBJ2-2; 7 bases agree with TRBD2. With V trimmed by 0 bases and J by 3 bases, 5 bases remained unmatched. Germline CDR1 SGHTS, CDR2 YDEGEE. This CDR3 spans 16 amino acids. The CDR3 DNA reads as TGTGCCAGCAGCTTGGTTGCTAGCGGTCACACCGGGGAGCTGTTTTTT. It encodes CASSLVASGHTGELFF.

The CDR3 region has the DNA TGTGCCACAGCCTCCCCTAGCGCCTCCTACGAGCAGTACTTC. It codes for CATASPSASYEQYF. This sequence joins TRBV6-6 and TRBJ2-7; TRBD2 might be the D (6 bases). V was pared by 10 bases and J by 0 bases, with 16 bases between. The length of the CDR3 is 14 residues. Germline values: CDR1 MNHNY, CDR2 SVGAGI (reference sequence).

The chain links TRBV7-9 to TRBJ1-2; D perhaps matches TRBD1 (5 bases). CDR1 and CDR2 (germline): SEHNR, FQNEAQ (reference sequence). The CDR3 contains 13 residues. V was trimmed by 5 bases and J by 0 bases, leaving 7 bases between them. CDR3 sequence reads: CASSRDSNYGYTF. CDR3 DNA sequence: TGTGCCAGCAGCCGGGACTCTAACTATGGCTACACCTTC.

The chain carries TRBV6-1 and TRBJ1-1; TRBD1 matches 10 bases. The CDR3 is made up of 14 amino acids. The V and J ends lost 6 bases and 2 bases, in that order; junction bases with no gene match: 3. Germline CDR1 and CDR2: MNHNS and SASEGT. The CDR3 protein is CASSRDRGNTEAFF. CDR3 bases: TGTGCCAGCAGCCGGGACAGGGGAAACACTGAAGCTTTCTTT.

CDR3 sequence (DNA): TGTGCCATCAGTAGGCTAGCGGAGACCTACGAGCAGTACTTC. Translating gives CAISRLAETYEQYF. The V call is TRBV10-3, the J call TRBJ2-7, with 7 bases matching TRBD2. V gave up 5 bases and J gave up 2 bases; unmatched junction bases: 6. Germline V lookup: CDR1 ENHRY, CDR2 SYGVKD. The CDR3 contains 14 residues.

The chain links TRBV5-4 to TRBJ2-7; 13 bases map to TRBD2. Germline CDR1 reads SGHNT; CDR2 reads YYREEE (reference sequence). Trimming cost V 4 bases and J 3 bases; bases outside gene matches: 4. The CDR3 covers 15 residues. For the CDR3, the DNA is TGTGCCAGCAGCCAGGGGACTAGCGGGATCTACGAGCAGTACTTC. It codes for CASSQGTSGIYEQYF.

V usage is TRBV5-6 and J usage is TRBJ1-1; TRBD1 matches at 11 bases. Germline V gene data show CDR1 as SGHDT and CDR2 as YYEEEE. CDR3 length: 17 amino acids. V trimming: 1 base; J trimming: 5 bases; junction bases outside the gene matches: 10. The CDR3: CASSLYRTGGWSTEAFF. The CDR3 DNA sequence: TGTGCCAGCAGCTTGTACCGGACAGGGGGCTGGAGTACTGAAGCTTTCTTT.